Each of the 30 T cell receptor beta chains below was sequenced from the same sample in a study of T-cell reconstitution after alpha-beta-depleted transplantation in children. Unique molecular identifiers were used in preparing the TCRbeta library. Using its own MiXCR run on the PCR reads, TCRdb lists one record per CDR3 protein. This repertoire shows around 440,000 distinct CDR3 sequences, about a sixth found once; its top ten account for approximately 28%. The sample in question was PBMCs, mostly from graft donor cells, obtained 360 days after TCRalphabeta/CD19-depleted stem cell transplant. These TCRs come from a boy in the first two years of life who had a stem cell transplant for Wiskott-Aldrich syndrome, so the T cells may come from the graft donor.

This clonotype occurred a few times. The chain has TRBV7-9 and TRBJ1-2; D is undetermined. CDR1 is SEHNR, CDR2 FQNEAQ, per germline (reference sequence). CDR3 length equals 16 residues. The V and J ends lost 1 base and 8 bases respectively, with 20 bases between them. CDR3 amino acids: CASSLERPDGCGGYTF. For the CDR3, the DNA is TGTGCCAGCAGCTTAGAACGGCCGGACGGCTGTGGGGGCTACACCTTC.

There are a few counts of this clonotype. This chain connects TRBV4-1 to TRBJ1-4; possible D gene TRBD1, 6 bases. V was cut by 4 bases and J by 7 bases, with 19 bases left in between. CDR1 and CDR2 from the germline V gene are MGHRA and YSYEKL. This CDR3 is built from 16 residues. The CDR3 DNA sequence: TGCGCCAGCAGCCTTGGGGTGCCAGGGGTGGGTGAAAAACTGTTTTTT. It translates to CASSLGVPGVGEKLFF.

The table lists this clonotype with a few counts. V usage is TRBV18 and J usage is TRBJ1-5; TRBD1 matches 7 bases. The CDR3 length is 13 residues. Looked up from germline, CDR1 is KGHSH and CDR2 is LQKENI. Germline trimming cut 5 bases from V and 7 bases from J; bases unmatched to any gene: 5. This CDR3 is CASSTDREQPQHF. Written as DNA, the CDR3 is TGTGCCAGCTCAACAGACAGGGAGCAGCCCCAGCATTTT.

The chain links TRBV5-4 to TRBJ2-1, with 12 bases fitting TRBD2. V shed 1 base and J 4 bases; nucleotides not matched to a gene: 6. Germline CDR1 and CDR2: SGHNT and YYREEE (reference sequence). The CDR3 length is 17 residues. The CDR3 reads CASSLSIGLAGYNEQFF. CDR3 in DNA: TGTGCCAGCAGCTTGAGTATCGGACTAGCGGGGTACAATGAGCAGTTCTTC. Using reference TRBV5-4 and TRBJ2-1 for the parts outside the CDR3, the full variable domain is ETGVTQSPTHLIKTRGQQVTLRCSSQSGHNTVSWYQQALGQGPQFIFQYYREEENGRGNFPPRFSGLQFPNYSSELNVNALELDDSALYLCASSLSIGLAGYNEQFFGPGTRLTVL.

This chain links TRBV12-3 or TRBV12-4 with TRBJ2-7; D possibly corresponds to TRBD1 (5 bases). The CDR3 is 15 residues long. Trimming removed 5 bases from V and 1 base from J, with 15 bases in between. CDR3 protein: CASSLWAGPSYEQYF. The CDR3 DNA follows: TGTGCCAGCAGTCTTTGGGCAGGGCCATCCTACGAGCAGTACTTC.

J is TRBJ2-1 and V is TRBV7-9; TRBD2 matches at 7 bases. This CDR3 spans 14 amino acids. V shed 5 bases, J shed 5 bases, and the junction held 6 bases outside the gene matches. CDR1 and CDR2 from the germline V gene are SEHNR and FQNEAQ (reference sequence). The chain's CDR3 is CASSPGGSHNEQFF. CDR3 coding DNA: TGTGCCAGCAGCCCCGGCGGGAGTCACAATGAGCAGTTCTTC.

There are a few counts of this clonotype. The chain joins TRBV20-1 to TRBJ2-3, with TRBD2 matching over 7 bases. The germline CDR1 and CDR2 sequences are DFQATT and SNEGSKA (reference sequence). The CDR3 totals 13 residues. This chain's CDR3 is CSQKAGVTDTQYF. The CDR3 DNA sequence: TGCAGCCAGAAGGCGGGGGTCACAGATACGCAGTATTTT.

The chain is built from TRBV27 and TRBJ2-7; 8 bases agree with TRBD1. CDR1 is MNHEY and CDR2 is SMNVEV in the germline V gene (reference sequence). The CDR3 is 16 residues long. V trimming: 4 bases; J trimming: 4 bases; junction bases outside the gene matches: 12. CDR3 DNA: TGTGCCAGCAGTTCGGGCCCCGGGACAGGCTCTTACGAGCAGTACTTC. This encodes CASSSGPGTGSYEQYF.

V gene TRBV4-3 combines with J gene TRBJ1-6, with a tentative D call TRBD1 (5 bases). Deletions cut 2 bases from V and 9 bases from J, with 14 bases between. Germline V gene sequence: CDR1 LGHNA, CDR2 YSLEER. The CDR3 has 15 amino acids. This chain's CDR3 is CASSQQGPRSSPLHF. Written as DNA, the CDR3 is TGCGCCAGCAGCCAACAGGGTCCAAGGAGTTCACCCCTCCACTTT.

The chain joins TRBV6-1 to TRBJ1-1, with D unclear. The length of the CDR3 is 15 residues. Germline assignment: CDR1 MNHNS and CDR2 SASEGT. The V end lost 6 bases, the J end lost 0 bases, and 14 bases lay between the germline ends. The CDR3 region has the DNA TGTGCCAGCAGGGACCTCGGACGGATGAACACTGAAGCTTTCTTT. This codes for CASRDLGRMNTEAFF.

The CDR3 spells CASSQDPRTRWYEQYF. CDR3 nucleotides: TGCGCCAGCAGCCAAGATCCCCGGACTAGGTGGTACGAGCAGTACTTC. V and J are TRBV4-3 and TRBJ2-7, with TRBD2 identical over 7 bases. V was clipped by 0 bases and J by 4 bases; unmatched bases: 9. Germline assignment: CDR1 LGHNA and CDR2 YSLEER. CDR3 length equals 16 residues.

This sequence joins TRBV12-3 or TRBV12-4 and TRBJ2-1, with TRBD2 matching 15 bases. Losses at the gene ends were 1 base for V and 8 bases for J; bases not matched to a gene: 6. This CDR3 comprises 17 residues. The CDR3 loop reads CASSLGRGLAGGYEQFF. In DNA, the CDR3 is TGTGCCAGCAGTTTAGGCCGGGGACTAGCGGGAGGTTATGAGCAGTTCTTC.

The chain is built from TRBV4-2 and TRBJ2-7; tentatively, D is TRBD1 (5 bases). Germline V lookup: CDR1 LGHNA, CDR2 YNFKEQ. V lost 4 bases and J 1 base, leaving 11 bases between the germline ends. The CDR3 covers 14 residues. In DNA form, the CDR3 reads TGTGCCAGCAGCCCCGACAGTAGTTCCTACGAGCAGTACTTC. Its protein product is CASSPDSSSYEQYF.

This clonotype was picked up many times. The V call is TRBV12-3 or TRBV12-4, the J call TRBJ2-5; TRBD2 aligns across 14 bases. After removal of 4 bases from V and 3 bases from J, the junction contained 4 bases not matched to a gene. The CDR3 covers 16 residues. The CDR3 DNA is TGTGCCAGCAGTTCGGGACTAGCGGGGGAGAAAGAGACCCAGTACTTC. Translation: CASSSGLAGEKETQYF.

V and J are TRBV12-3 or TRBV12-4 and TRBJ1-1; 7 positions agree with TRBD1. The V and J ends lost 2 bases and 3 bases, in that order; junction bases with no gene match: 12. This CDR3 region has 17 residues. DNA of the CDR3: TGTGCCAGCAGTTTACGAGGGGGCGGTTATTGGGACACTGAAGCTTTCTTT. It is translated as CASSLRGGGYWDTEAFF.

This clonotype has only a few counts. The genes are TRBV29-1 and TRBJ2-1; 10 nucleotides align to TRBD1. CDR1 is SQVTM and CDR2 is ANQGSEA in the germline V gene. CDR3 length: 16 residues. J gave up 8 bases and V 4 bases, and 14 bases lay outside the gene matches. The CDR3 spells CSVGHRDRGRKDEQFF. The CDR3 DNA sequence: TGCAGCGTTGGCCATCGGGACAGGGGACGTAAGGATGAGCAGTTCTTC.

Only a few counts were recorded for this clonotype. The rearrangement links TRBV12-3 or TRBV12-4 to TRBJ2-2, with no clear D. V was pared by 7 bases and J by 4 bases, with 10 bases between. The CDR3 extends over 13 amino acids. The CDR3 coding sequence is TGTGCCAGCACCGCTCGAGGCACCGGGGAGCTGTTTTTT. It translates to CASTARGTGELFF.

This clonotype has only a few counts. The rearrangement joins TRBV6-2 or TRBV6-3 to TRBJ2-7, with D perhaps TRBD1 (6 bases). The CDR3 runs to 15 residues. Germline V gene lookup returns CDR1 MNHEY and CDR2 SVGEGT. Trimming took off 6 bases at V and 1 base at J, with 16 bases between the two ends. CDR3 amino acids: CASRAPSTGSYEQYF. Here the CDR3 DNA reads TGTGCCAGCAGAGCTCCGTCGACAGGTTCCTACGAGCAGTACTTC.

This clonotype was picked up one time. The chain uses TRBV20-1 and TRBJ2-1; D remains unclear. Trimming took 0 bases from V and 0 from J, leaving 12 bases between them. This CDR3 has 16 amino acids. Per the germline V gene, CDR1 is DFQATT and CDR2 is SNEGSKA (reference sequence). Here the CDR3 reads CSARDRRGSSYNEQFF. Written as DNA, the CDR3 is TGCAGTGCTAGAGATCGTAGAGGAAGCTCCTACAATGAGCAGTTCTTC.

This clonotype was counted between two and nine times. This sequence joins TRBV5-1 and TRBJ2-5; D not certain. The V gene's germline CDR1 is SGHRS and CDR2 YFSETQ. V was clipped by 0 bases and J by 7 bases, with 13 bases between them. The CDR3 spans 14 residues. Here the CDR3 DNA reads TGCGCCAGCAGCTTGGTGTCGGGCCCGGGGACCCAGTACTTC. As protein: CASSLVSGPGTQYF.

This clonotype showed up just a few times. DNA for the CDR3: TGCGCCAGCAGTGTTGGCGGGGGGGCCCTCTGGATTGAGCAGTTCTTC. The encoded protein is CASSVGGGALWIEQFF. The chain links TRBV10-1 to TRBJ2-1, with 9 bases aligning to TRBD2. This CDR3 contains 16 residues. CDR1 is WNHNN, CDR2 SYGVQD, per germline (reference sequence). Trimming cost V 4 bases and J 9 bases; bases outside gene matches: 13.

V is TRBV10-3 and J is TRBJ2-7; possibly TRBD2 for D (7 bases). Germline CDR1 and CDR2: ENHRY and SYGVKD. This CDR3 is 15 amino acids long. The V end was cut by 6 bases, the J end by 2 bases, with 17 bases between. For the CDR3, the DNA is TGTGCCATCAGCGCCAGGGGAGGGTCGGCCTACGAGCAGTACTTC. It encodes CAISARGGSAYEQYF.

The CDR3 DNA reads TGTGCCAGCAACAAAGGGGGGATAGGCTCCTACAATGAGCAGTTCTTC. Translated: CASNKGGIGSYNEQFF. The chain is built from TRBV7-2 and TRBJ2-1; D is tentatively TRBD1 or TRBD2 (6 bases each). V gave up 7 bases and J gave up 0 bases, with 16 bases separating them. Germline lookup yields CDR1 SGHTA and CDR2 FQGNSA. The CDR3 is 16 amino acids.

There are a few counts of this clonotype. CDR3 nucleotides: TGTGCCAGCAGCTTTACGGGGATCCCCTACGAGCAGTACTTC. Residues: CASSFTGIPYEQYF. The chain has TRBV7-8 and TRBJ2-7, with D possibly TRBD2 on 5 matching bases. The CDR3 extends over 14 amino acids. V lost 3 bases and J 2 bases, leaving 11 bases between the germline ends. Germline CDR1 is SGHVS and CDR2 is FQNEAQ.

This clonotype was seen more than once but under ten times. The chain combines TRBV3-1 with TRBJ2-7; the D gene could be TRBD1 or TRBD2 (5 bases each). CDR1 and CDR2 from the germline V gene are LGHDT and YNNKEL (reference sequence). The CDR3 loop spans 11 amino acids. Trimming shortened V by 0 bases and J by 9 bases, and 6 bases separated the two germline ends. CDR3 coding DNA: TGTGCCAGCAGCCAAGAGGGGGTGCAGTACTTC. Amino acid sequence: CASSQEGVQYF.

The chain couples TRBV11-2 to TRBJ2-7; D not certain. Germline V lookup: CDR1 SGHAT, CDR2 FQNNGV. V was clipped by 5 bases and J by 2 bases, with 13 bases between them. The CDR3 covers 14 residues. The CDR3 DNA reads TGTGCCAGCAGCGCAAAGCGAATTGCCTACGAGCAGTACTTC. The encoded protein is CASSAKRIAYEQYF.

This clonotype was detected only a few times. The chain has TRBV7-9 and TRBJ2-1, with a weak D call TRBD1 (6 bases). The V and J ends lost 5 bases and 6 bases respectively, with 17 bases between them. Germline CDR1 and CDR2: SEHNR and FQNEAQ (reference sequence). The CDR3 loop spans 15 amino acids. The CDR3 nucleotides are TGTGCCAGCAGCCCTACAGGGAACGTAGGCAATGAGCAGTTCTTC. This sequence encodes CASSPTGNVGNEQFF.

The rearrangement joins TRBV25-1 to TRBJ2-3; weak D call: TRBD1 (6 bases). The germline V and J ends were trimmed by 2 bases and 3 bases, with 12 bases remaining between them. The germline V gene encodes CDR1 MGHDK and CDR2 SYGVNS. CDR3 size: 15 residues. The CDR3 loop is CASSETGQKTDTQYF. The DNA of the CDR3 is TGTGCCAGCAGTGAAACAGGGCAGAAAACAGATACGCAGTATTTT. Variable domain in full (rest from reference TRBV25-1 and TRBJ2-3): EADIYQTPRYLVIGTGKKITLECSQTMGHDKMYWYQQDPGMELHLIHYSYGVNSTEKGDLSSESTVSRIRTEHFPLTLESARPSHTSQYLCASSETGQKTDTQYFGPGTRLTVL.

There are a few counts of this clonotype. This chain connects TRBV12-3 or TRBV12-4 to TRBJ2-1; 9 nucleotides match TRBD2. The CDR3 totals 17 residues. The junction had 12 bases not matched to a gene; V was cut back by 5 bases and J by 4 bases. The CDR3 loop is CASSRLFAGGPYNEQFF. The CDR3 DNA is TGTGCCAGCAGTCGACTTTTTGCGGGAGGGCCTTACAATGAGCAGTTCTTC.

The V call is TRBV7-8, the J call TRBJ2-3; 10 bases align to TRBD2. Germline V gene data show CDR1 as SGHVS and CDR2 as FQNEAQ. V lost 5 bases and J lost 2; bases outside the gene matches: 7. This CDR3 region has 16 residues. CDR3 loop: CASSPLAGEITDTQYF. The CDR3 DNA is TGTGCCAGCAGCCCCCTAGCGGGGGAAATCACAGATACGCAGTATTTT. The full variable domain, its missing parts supplied by reference TRBV7-8 and TRBJ2-3, is GAGVSQSPRYKVAKRGQDVALRCDPISGHVSLFWYQQALGQGPEFLTYFQNEAQLDKSGLPSDRFFAERPEGSVSTLKIQRTQQEDSAVYLCASSPLAGEITDTQYFGPGTRLTVL.